The rows below give T cell receptor beta chains drawn from one sample of a study of beta chain features in type 1 diabetes. Here immunoSEQ multiplex PCR was the method, and the copy in TCRdb shows in-frame clones only, minus some. The table lists 200,000 to 250,000 clones, under 20% of them singletons. The specimen was naive CD4+ T cells from blood. The source is a man younger than 45 with type 1 diabetes. Each CDR3 is given with its conserved first and last residue. D genes are given only for firm matches. Some rows mark clone size as missing; the rest say once, few, many or name a class of expanded clone.

V gene: TRBV28
clone size: once
D gene: TRBD2
J gene: TRBJ2-1
CDR3 protein: CASSPPGTSGRAGEQFF
CDR3 DNA: TGTGCCAGCAGTCCGCCCGGGACTAGCGGGAGGGCGGGTGAGCAGTTCTTC

V gene: TRBV6-5
clone size: -
D gene: -
J gene: TRBJ2-5
CDR3 protein: CASSSSGRETQYF
CDR3 DNA: TGTGCCAGCAGTTCCTCGGGCCGAGAGACCCAGTACTTC

V gene: TRBV7-2
clone size: -
D gene: TRBD2
J gene: TRBJ2-3
CDR3 protein: CASSLLATSGTTDTQYF
CDR3 DNA: TGTGCCAGCAGCTTACTAGCGACTAGCGGGACAACAGATACGCAGTATTTT

V gene: TRBV29-1
clone size: -
D gene: -
J gene: TRBJ1-2
CDR3 protein: CSVGRGLSGGYTF
CDR3 DNA: TGCAGCGTTGGACGCGGCCTGTCAGGTGGCTACACCTTC

V gene: TRBV27
clone size: few
D gene: -
J gene: TRBJ2-7
CDR3 protein: CASSSTSGAPYEQYF
CDR3 DNA: TGTGCCAGCAGTTCTACCTCCGGGGCCCCCTACGAGCAGTACTTC

V gene: TRBV10-3
clone size: few
D gene: -
J gene: TRBJ2-3
CDR3 protein: CASGPTDTQYF
CDR3 DNA: TGTGCCAGCGGACCCACAGATACGCAGTATTTT

V gene: TRBV9
clone size: few
D gene: TRBD1
J gene: TRBJ2-4
CDR3 protein: CASSVGTGVAKNIQYF
CDR3 DNA: TGTGCCAGCAGCGTAGGAACAGGGGTAGCCAAAAACATTCAGTACTTC

V gene: TRBV9
clone size: -
D gene: -
J gene: TRBJ2-2
CDR3 protein: CASSFPQRGRNTGELFF
CDR3 DNA: TGTGCCAGCAGCTTCCCCCAACGGGGGCGGAACACCGGGGAGCTGTTTTTT

V gene: TRBV5-4
clone size: few
D gene: -
J gene: TRBJ2-1
CDR3 protein: CASSFQGDEQFF
CDR3 DNA: TGTGCCAGCAGCTTCCAAGGCGATGAGCAGTTCTTC

V gene: TRBV7-9
clone size: -
D gene: -
J gene: TRBJ2-1
CDR3 protein: CASSPRRGYNEQFF
CDR3 DNA: TGTGCCAGCAGCCCGCGTCGGGGTTACAATGAGCAGTTCTTC

V gene: TRBV7-2
clone size: few
D gene: TRBD2
J gene: TRBJ2-1
CDR3 protein: CASSLGLAGTDEQFF
CDR3 DNA: TGTGCCAGCAGCTTAGGATTAGCGGGAACCGATGAGCAGTTCTTC

V gene: TRBV15
clone size: -
D gene: -
J gene: TRBJ2-5
CDR3 protein: CATSSNVRETQYF
CDR3 DNA: TGTGCCACCAGCAGCAATGTGAGGGAGACCCAGTACTTC

V gene: TRBV30
clone size: -
D gene: -
J gene: TRBJ2-1
CDR3 protein: CASSRANSYNEQFF
CDR3 DNA: TGTGCCTCCTCACGAGCGAATTCCTACAATGAGCAGTTCTTC

V gene: TRBV29-1
clone size: few
D gene: -
J gene: TRBJ1-2
CDR3 protein: CSVGGTALEGYTF
CDR3 DNA: TGCAGCGTTGGAGGGACGGCTCTTGAGGGCTACACCTTC

V gene: TRBV29-1
clone size: -
D gene: -
J gene: TRBJ2-2
CDR3 protein: CSAQDSLNTGELFF
CDR3 DNA: TGCAGCGCTCAGGACTCCCTGAACACCGGGGAGCTGTTTTTT

V gene: TRBV4-1
clone size: few
D gene: TRBD2
J gene: TRBJ2-3
CDR3 protein: CASSQGFLGLADRTDTQYF
CDR3 DNA: TGCGCCAGCAGCCAAGGGTTCCTGGGACTAGCGGACCGCACAGATACGCAGTATTTT

V gene: TRBV29-1
clone size: -
D gene: -
J gene: TRBJ1-1
CDR3 protein: CSVSPTANTEAFF
CDR3 DNA: TGCAGCGTCTCACCCACTGCGAACACTGAAGCTTTCTTT

V gene: TRBV4-3
clone size: -
D gene: TRBD1
J gene: TRBJ1-1
CDR3 protein: CASSPGQGKANTEAFF
CDR3 DNA: TGCGCCAGCAGCCCCGGACAGGGAAAGGCGAACACTGAAGCTTTCTTT